The 21 T cell receptor beta chains below come from one sample, sequenced in a study of blood T cell repertoires in COVID-19. This table comes from immunoSEQ multiplex PCR, and its TCRdb copy is limited to in-frame clones, with some not included. In the table there are some 120,000 clones, 75% to 90% of which are singletons. The material sequenced was peripheral blood. The receptors shown here come from a human donor in a cohort sampled during active COVID-19.

This clone is a singleton in its sample. V is TRBV5-8 and J is TRBJ2-3, with 9 nucleotides matching TRBD2. V dropped 1 base and J dropped 2; count of bases not matched to a gene: 5. There are 16 residues in the CDR3. CDR1 is SGHTS, CDR2 YDEGEE, per germline. This CDR3 reads CASSLSTSGYTDTQYF. CDR3 bases: TGTGCCAGCAGCTTGTCGACTAGCGGCTACACAGATACGCAGTATTTT.

The chain is built from TRBV7-9 and TRBJ1-1; TRBD1 agrees at 7 bases. J gave up 1 base and V 5 bases, and 10 bases lay outside the gene matches. There are 16 residues in the CDR3. The germline CDR1 and CDR2 sequences are SEHNR and FQNEAQ (reference sequence). This chain's CDR3 is CASSLAGQTWNTEAFF. The CDR3 DNA reads as TGTGCCAGCAGCCTCGCGGGACAGACCTGGAACACTGAAGCTTTCTTT.

The CDR3 nucleotides are TGTGCCAGCAGCCCACTAACTCGCGCCCATGAGCAGTTCTTC. The encoded protein is CASSPLTRAHEQFF. The gene calls are TRBV3-1 (or the pseudogene TRBV3-2) and TRBJ2-1, with D uncertain. V shed 4 bases and J shed 8 bases, with 15 bases lying between them. This CDR3 region has 14 residues. The germline gives CDR1 LGHDT, CDR2 YNNKEL (reference sequence).

This chain links TRBV10-1 with TRBJ1-1, with TRBD1 matching over 7 bases. CDR3 length: 16 amino acids. V gave up 6 bases and J gave up 6 bases; unmatched junction bases: 16. Germline loops: CDR1 WNHNN, CDR2 SYGVQD (reference sequence). The DNA of the CDR3 is TGCGCCAGCAGAAGGATCCGACAGGGAGTGGGGCCTGAAGCTTTCTTT. Encoded protein: CASRRIRQGVGPEAFF.

The CDR3 DNA sequence: TGTGCCAGCAGCAAAGAAATACCACAGAACCGCTCCTACGAGCAGTACTTC. Residues: CASSKEIPQNRSYEQYF. The chain has TRBV21-1 and TRBJ2-7; the listed D gene, TRBD1, was not tested against the DNA. TRBV21-1 is termed a pseudogene. The CDR3 length is 17 residues.

The chain is built from TRBV5-1 and TRBJ1-2, with a tentative D call TRBD1 (5 bases). CDR3 length: 13 residues. Germline V gene sequence: CDR1 SGHRS, CDR2 YFSETQ. Trimming shortened V by 5 bases and J by 4 bases, and 12 bases separated the two germline ends. CDR3 residues: CASSFAGSYGYTF. The CDR3 bases are TGCGCCAGCAGTTTCGCAGGGTCCTATGGCTACACCTTC.

This clone is a singleton in its sample. Here the CDR3 reads CASSLGTGGAKNIQYF. CDR3 coding DNA: TGTGCCAGCAGCCTCGGGACAGGGGGAGCCAAAAACATTCAGTACTTC. The rearrangement links TRBV11-3 to TRBJ2-4, with 11 bases that match TRBD1. From germline, CDR1 is SGHNT and CDR2 YENEEA. V lost 5 bases to trimming and J lost 0 bases; unmatched junction nucleotides: 3. This CDR3 is 16 amino acids long.

The rearrangement joins TRBV2 to TRBJ1-6; no definite D call. V was trimmed by 4 bases and J by 4 bases, leaving 5 bases between them. CDR1 is SNHLY, CDR2 FYNNEI, per germline. This CDR3 has 13 amino acids. This chain's CDR3 is CASSARYNSPLHF. CDR3 sequence (DNA): TGTGCCAGCAGTGCCAGATATAATTCACCCCTCCACTTT.

The chain combines TRBV7-9 with TRBJ2-1; 12 bases are a match to TRBD2. CDR1 and CDR2 (germline): SEHNR, FQNEAQ (reference sequence). V dropped 0 bases and J dropped 3; count of bases not matched to a gene: 6. CDR3 length equals 18 residues. The CDR3 spells CASSLAHTSGGNYNEQFF. The CDR3 DNA reads TGTGCCAGCAGCTTAGCTCACACTAGCGGGGGGAACTACAATGAGCAGTTCTTC.

V gene TRBV18 combines with J gene TRBJ1-3; TRBD1 agrees at 7 bases. CDR1 KGHSH and CDR2 LQKENI come from the germline V gene. CDR3 length: 15 residues. The V segment lost 4 bases and the J segment 0 bases; nucleotides outside the gene matches: 3. The CDR3 spells CASSQTGDSGNTIYF. The DNA of the CDR3 is TGTGCCAGCTCACAAACAGGGGACTCTGGAAACACCATATATTTT. The full variable domain, its missing parts supplied by reference TRBV18 and TRBJ1-3, is NAGVMQNPRHLVRRRGQEARLRCSPMKGHSHVYWYRQLPEEGLKFMVYLQKENIIDESGMPKERFSAEFPKEGPSILRIQQVVRGDSAAYFCASSQTGDSGNTIYFGEGSWLTVV.

This chain joins TRBV7-2 and TRBJ2-7, with TRBD2 as a possible D gene (6 bases). The V gene's germline CDR1 is SGHTA and CDR2 FQGNSA. The CDR3 runs to 14 residues. The V and J ends lost 0 bases and 1 base respectively, with 7 bases between them. The CDR3 DNA reads as TGTGCCAGCAGCTTAGCACTAGCTTCCTACGAGCAGTACGTC. Translation gives CASSLALASYEQYV.

The V and J genes are TRBV27 and TRBJ1-2; D is undetermined. V lost 3 bases, J lost 0 bases, and 11 bases lay in between. This CDR3 region has 15 residues. Germline V CDR1 and CDR2: MNHEY, SMNVEV (reference sequence). The CDR3 DNA is TGTGCCAGCAGTTTTTTAGAAAACGCTAACTATGGCTACACCTTC. This codes for CASSFLENANYGYTF.

This sequence joins TRBV19 and TRBJ2-1; TRBD2 aligns across 10 bases. V trimming: 7 bases; J trimming: 2 bases; junction bases outside the gene matches: 14. The CDR3 is 18 amino acids. Germline V gene data show CDR1 as LNHDA and CDR2 as SQIVND (reference sequence). The CDR3 spells CASTPFSSTSGAYNEQFF. The CDR3 nucleotides read TGTGCCAGTACCCCTTTCTCCTCTACTAGCGGGGCCTACAATGAGCAGTTCTTC.

This clone was recorded a few times. The chain carries TRBV4-1 and TRBJ2-7, with 8 bases identical to TRBD1. This CDR3 has 14 residues. Germline V gives CDR1 MGHRA, CDR2 YSYEKL. V lost 4 bases to trimming and J lost 3 bases; unmatched junction nucleotides: 5. The CDR3 DNA reads as TGCGCCAGCAGCCCCTTACAGGGGGACTACGAGCAGTACGTC. This encodes CASSPLQGDYEQYV.

The genes are TRBV10-2 and TRBJ1-1; TRBD1 is a possible D gene (5 bases). The ends were cut back, 0 bases at V and 2 bases at J, with 13 bases in the middle. Per the germline V gene, CDR1 is WSHSY and CDR2 is SAAADI. The length of the CDR3 is 16 residues. Here the CDR3 DNA reads TGCGCCAGCAGTGAGTCTTGGGGCGGGGGAAACACTGAAGCTTTCTTT. Its protein is CASSESWGGGNTEAFF.

The V and J genes are TRBV6-2 or TRBV6-3 and TRBJ2-5; maybe TRBD2 (5 bases). Germline-derived CDR1 and CDR2 are MNHEY and SVGEGT. This CDR3 region has 14 residues. V dropped 5 bases and J dropped 5 bases, with 15 bases sitting between them. The CDR3 DNA reads as TGTGCCAGCAGTCGGGGTAAAGTGTCGGAGACCCAGTACTTC. Its translation is CASSRGKVSETQYF.

The table lists this clone with a few counts. J is TRBJ1-1 and V is TRBV6-5, with 7 bases lining up with TRBD1. V shed 9 bases, J shed 1 base, and the junction held 11 bases outside the gene matches. Germline V gene data show CDR1 as MNHEY and CDR2 as SVGAGI. This CDR3 has 15 residues. The CDR3 loop is CASYPQGPSNTEAFF. In DNA, the CDR3 is TGTGCCAGTTACCCACAGGGGCCCTCGAACACTGAAGCTTTCTTT.

Only one count was recorded for this clone. V usage is TRBV18 and J usage is TRBJ2-7; D is possibly TRBD2 (5 bases). The CDR3 totals 12 residues. Per germline, CDR1 KGHSH and CDR2 LQKENI. Trimming stripped 3 bases from V and 2 bases from J, with 5 bases between. The CDR3 loop reads CASSPGAYEQYF. The CDR3 coding sequence is TGTGCCAGCTCACCCGGGGCCTACGAGCAGTACTTC.

The chain recombines TRBV5-4 with TRBJ2-5, with a weak D call TRBD2 (5 bases). This CDR3 is built from 12 residues. The germline CDR1 and CDR2 sequences are SGHNT and YYREEE (reference sequence). V lost 4 bases and J lost 13, with 17 bases in between. CDR3 sequence reads: CASSRTEGPRYF. The CDR3 DNA reads as TGTGCCAGCAGCCGTACCGAGGGCCCCCGGTACTTC. The full variable domain, with the rest looked up from reference TRBV5-4 and TRBJ2-5, is ETGVTQSPTHLIKTRGQQVTLRCSSQSGHNTVSWYQQALGQGPQFIFQYYREEENGRGNFPPRFSGLQFPNYSSELNVNALELDDSALYLCASSRTEGPRYFGPGTRLLVL.

V usage is TRBV7-2 and J usage is TRBJ2-3; 9 positions agree with TRBD2. The ends lost 1 base at V and 4 bases at J; junction bases unmatched: 6. In germline, CDR1 is SGHTA, CDR2 FQGNSA. The CDR3 contains 16 residues. CDR3 sequence (DNA): TGTGCCAGCAGCTTAGTTGCGGGAGGGCCTGCAGATACGCAGTATTTT. Protein product: CASSLVAGGPADTQYF.

This clone was recorded only once. This chain connects TRBV11-2 to TRBJ2-7; D unresolved. The ends were cut back, 2 bases at V and 0 bases at J, with 8 bases in the middle. Germline V lookup: CDR1 SGHAT, CDR2 FQNNGV. The CDR3 extends over 14 amino acids. The CDR3 here is CASSLLQSSYEQYV. The CDR3 DNA reads as TGTGCCAGCAGCTTATTACAGAGCTCCTACGAGCAGTACGTC.